Sequencing of this TCR beta chain was carried out in a study of T cells after yellow fever vaccination. A single record per CDR3 protein comes from TCRdb applying MiXCR to the 5' RACE reads. Of 250,000 to 300,000 distinct CDR3 sequences listed, around 4.9% are singletons. Whole-study findings and limits: Of the clonotypes, a small share occurred in both CD4 and CD8 compartments.

J gave up 3 bases and V 4 bases, and 5 bases lay outside the gene matches. The CDR3 runs to 14 residues. The germline V gene encodes CDR1 SGHNT and CDR2 YYREEE (reference sequence). On this clonotype itself: Its specificity is unknown.

The TCR sequence derives from a young man who received the YFV17D yellow fever vaccine. The V gene is TRBV5-4, the J gene TRBJ1-2; the match to TRBD1 covers 8 bases. The sequenced sample was CD4+ T cells sorted from PBMCs, obtained on the day of the yellow fever booster vaccination. As DNA, the CDR3 is TGTGCCAGCAGCCAGGGGGCCCTAGACTATGGCTACACCTTC. This encodes CASSQGALDYGYTF.